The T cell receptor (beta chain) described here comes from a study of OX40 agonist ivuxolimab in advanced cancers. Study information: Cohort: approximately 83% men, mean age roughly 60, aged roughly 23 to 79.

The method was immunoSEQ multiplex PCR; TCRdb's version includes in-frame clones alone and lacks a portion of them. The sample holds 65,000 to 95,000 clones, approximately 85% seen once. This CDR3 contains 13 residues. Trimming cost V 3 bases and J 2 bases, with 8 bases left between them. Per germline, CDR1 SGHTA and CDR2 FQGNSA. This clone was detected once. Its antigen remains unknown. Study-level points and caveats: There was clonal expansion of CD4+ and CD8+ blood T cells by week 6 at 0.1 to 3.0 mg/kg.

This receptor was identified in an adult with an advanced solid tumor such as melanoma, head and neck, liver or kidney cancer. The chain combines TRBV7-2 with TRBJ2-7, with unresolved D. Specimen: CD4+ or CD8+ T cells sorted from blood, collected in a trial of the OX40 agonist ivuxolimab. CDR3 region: CASSLYGAYEQYF. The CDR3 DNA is TGTGCCAGCAGCTTGTACGGTGCCTACGAGCAGTACTTC.